This T cell receptor beta chain was recovered during a study of PD-1 blockade in mismatch repair-deficient tumors. Overall study context: Patients had eleven to twelve mismatch repair-deficient cancer types and were previously treated and progressing.

Comments on this clone: What it binds is unknown.

TCRdb keeps only in-frame clones here, not all; method: immunoSEQ multiplex PCR. In the table there are under 95,000 clones, around 85% of which are singletons. In germline, CDR1 is SEHNR, CDR2 FQNEAQ (reference sequence). This CDR3 contains 16 residues. Deletions cut 3 bases from V and 4 bases from J, with 18 bases between. A few pembrolizumab responders had their TCRs sequenced. Study-level points and caveats: Tumor-resident clones, often undetectable pretreatment in blood, expanded then contracted after pembrolizumab.

The sequence was collected from an adult with mismatch repair-deficient cancer. The sequences come from peripheral blood, collected 12 weeks after starting pembrolizumab. V and J are TRBV7-9 and TRBJ2-5; the D gene is possibly TRBD2 (6 bases). CDR3 residues: CASSLKDGRVGETQYF. CDR3 coding DNA: TGTGCCAGCAGCTTGAAGGACGGGAGAGTCGGAGAGACCCAGTACTTC.